A selection of T cell receptor beta chains follows, all from one sample in a study of blood T cell repertoires in COVID-19. Profiling relied on immunoSEQ multiplex PCR, and the TCRdb table lists in-frame clones only, not all of them. This sample carries approximately 70,000 clones, roughly 90% of them seen once, and the ten largest clones take 2.5%. The sequencing sample was made of peripheral blood. These receptors originate from a human donor in a cohort sampled during active COVID-19. CDR3s include the opening cysteine and the closing phenylalanine or tryptophan. The order of the fields is V gene, clone size, J gene, D gene, CDR3 protein, CDR3 DNA. D genes are given only for firm matches. Clone size is given for some rows only: seen once, a few or many times, or a class if the clone is expanded.

V gene: TRBV9
clone size: .
J gene: TRBJ2-1
D gene: .
CDR3 protein: CASSVVPEGNEQFF
CDR3 DNA: TGTGCCAGCAGCGTCGTGCCAGAGGGCAATGAGCAGTTCTTC

V gene: TRBV4-3
clone size: few
J gene: TRBJ2-3
D gene: .
CDR3 protein: CASSQDWSDTDTQYF
CDR3 DNA: TGCGCCAGCAGCCAAGATTGGAGTGACACAGATACGCAGTATTTT

V gene: TRBV11-3
clone size: once
J gene: TRBJ2-3
D gene: .
CDR3 protein: CASSLDGTGTDTQYF
CDR3 DNA: TGTGCCAGCAGCTTAGACGGGACTGGCACAGATACGCAGTATTTT

V gene: TRBV5-6
clone size: once
J gene: TRBJ1-3
D gene: .
CDR3 protein: CASSLEPGSSGNTIYF
CDR3 DNA: TGTGCCAGCAGCTTAGAGCCCGGGAGCTCTGGAAACACCATATATTTT

V gene: TRBV3-1/TRBV3-2
clone size: .
J gene: TRBJ2-2
D gene: TRBD2
CDR3 protein: CASSRPGTSGGTGELFF
CDR3 DNA: TGTGCCAGCAGCCGACCGGGGACTAGCGGGGGCACCGGGGAGCTGTTTTTT

V gene: TRBV27
clone size: .
J gene: TRBJ1-2
D gene: TRBD1
CDR3 protein: CASSLSRDSPYGYTF
CDR3 DNA: TGTGCCAGCAGTTTATCCCGGGACAGTCCCTATGGCTACACCTTC

V gene: TRBV19
clone size: .
J gene: TRBJ1-2
D gene: TRBD1
CDR3 protein: CASSGQGANYGYTF
CDR3 DNA: TGTGCCAGTAGCGGACAGGGAGCTAACTATGGCTACACCTTC

V gene: TRBV5-1
clone size: .
J gene: TRBJ2-5
D gene: TRBD1
CDR3 protein: CASSPGQGKETQYF
CDR3 DNA: TGCGCCAGCAGCCCGGGACAGGGGAAAGAGACCCAGTACTTC

V gene: TRBV5-3
clone size: .
J gene: TRBJ1-1
D gene: TRBD1
CDR3 protein: CARSSRQGNTEAFF
CDR3 DNA: TGTGCCAGAAGTAGTAGACAGGGGAACACTGAAGCTTTCTTT

V gene: TRBV25-1
clone size: once
J gene: TRBJ1-6
D gene: .
CDR3 protein: CASSDTGSPLHF
CDR3 DNA: TGTGCCAGCAGTGATACCGGTTCACCCCTCCACTTT

V gene: TRBV2
clone size: few
J gene: TRBJ1-1
D gene: .
CDR3 protein: CASSRSRVNTEAFF
CDR3 DNA: TGTGCCAGCAGTAGATCCAGGGTGAACACTGAAGCTTTCTTT

V gene: TRBV7-2
clone size: .
J gene: TRBJ2-1
D gene: TRBD2
CDR3 protein: CASSQRLASGNEQFF
CDR3 DNA: TGTGCCAGCAGCCAAAGACTAGCGTCGGGGAATGAGCAGTTCTTC

V gene: TRBV7-3
clone size: .
J gene: TRBJ2-7
D gene: TRBD2
CDR3 protein: CASSPGTSGGEQYF
CDR3 DNA: TGTGCCAGCAGCCCCGGGACTAGTGGTGGCGAGCAGTACTTC

V gene: TRBV7-9
clone size: .
J gene: TRBJ1-1
D gene: .
CDR3 protein: CASSLEVASMNTEAFF
CDR3 DNA: TGTGCCAGCAGCCTCGAGGTGGCTTCAATGAACACTGAAGCTTTCTTT

V gene: TRBV6-5
clone size: .
J gene: TRBJ2-2
D gene: TRBD1
CDR3 protein: CASSYSITGGTGELFF
CDR3 DNA: TGTGCCAGCAGTTACTCGATTACAGGGGGAACCGGGGAGCTGTTTTTT

V gene: TRBV5-6
clone size: .
J gene: TRBJ2-1
D gene: TRBD2
CDR3 protein: CASSRSGGPYNEQFF
CDR3 DNA: TGTGCCAGCAGCCGTAGCGGGGGCCCTTACAATGAGCAGTTCTTC

V gene: TRBV6-5
clone size: .
J gene: TRBJ2-1
D gene: TRBD1
CDR3 protein: CASRSDRGSYNEQFF
CDR3 DNA: TGTGCCAGCAGGAGCGACAGGGGCTCCTACAATGAGCAGTTCTTC

V gene: TRBV28
clone size: few
J gene: TRBJ2-7
D gene: TRBD2
CDR3 protein: CASRREGYEQYF
CDR3 DNA: TGTGCCAGCAGGCGGGAGGGATACGAGCAGTACTTC

V gene: TRBV6-5
clone size: .
J gene: TRBJ2-7
D gene: .
CDR3 protein: CASTGQTEQYF
CDR3 DNA: TGTGCCAGCACCGGACAAACCGAGCAGTACTTC

V gene: TRBV18
clone size: .
J gene: TRBJ1-5
D gene: TRBD1
CDR3 protein: CASSSSVGTVSNQPQHF
CDR3 DNA: TGTGCCAGCTCCTCCTCAGTCGGGACAGTTAGCAATCAGCCCCAGCATTTT

V gene: TRBV4-1
clone size: once
J gene: TRBJ2-5
D gene: .
CDR3 protein: CASSRLIGETQYF
CDR3 DNA: TGCGCCAGCAGCCGACTTATCGGGGAGACCCAGTACTTC

V gene: TRBV19
clone size: .
J gene: TRBJ2-2
D gene: TRBD2
CDR3 protein: CASSIGLAGGNTGELFF
CDR3 DNA: TGTGCCAGTAGTATAGGGCTAGCGGGGGGTAACACCGGGGAGCTGTTTTTT

V gene: TRBV9
clone size: .
J gene: TRBJ1-3
D gene: TRBD1
CDR3 protein: CASSTRDRDYYSGNTIYF
CDR3 DNA: TGTGCCAGCAGCACCCGGGACAGGGATTACTACTCTGGAAACACCATATATTTT

V gene: TRBV7-9
clone size: .
J gene: TRBJ2-3
D gene: .
CDR3 protein: CASGERTDTQYF
CDR3 DNA: TGTGCCAGCGGAGAGCGCACAGATACGCAGTATTTT

V gene: TRBV4-3
clone size: .
J gene: TRBJ2-2
D gene: .
CDR3 protein: CASSQDLVAGELFF
CDR3 DNA: TGCGCCAGCAGCCAAGATCTTGTCGCCGGGGAGCTGTTTTTT

V gene: TRBV2
clone size: .
J gene: TRBJ1-6
D gene: TRBD1
CDR3 protein: CASRAFWDRGPTNSPLHF
CDR3 DNA: TGTGCCAGCAGGGCGTTCTGGGACAGGGGGCCCACTAATTCACCCCTCCACTTT

V gene: TRBV3-1/TRBV3-2
clone size: .
J gene: TRBJ2-1
D gene: TRBD2
CDR3 protein: CASSQTSGGAREQFF
CDR3 DNA: TGTGCCAGCAGCCAAACGAGCGGGGGGGCAAGGGAGCAGTTCTTC

V gene: TRBV28
clone size: .
J gene: TRBJ2-1
D gene: .
CDR3 protein: CASSSRATGAYNEQFF
CDR3 DNA: TGTGCCAGCAGTTCCAGGGCGACGGGAGCGTACAATGAGCAGTTCTTC

V gene: TRBV5-8
clone size: .
J gene: TRBJ1-4
D gene: .
CDR3 protein: CASNYPGLHEKLFF
CDR3 DNA: TGTGCCAGCAACTACCCAGGGTTACATGAAAAACTGTTTTTT

V gene: TRBV19
clone size: .
J gene: TRBJ2-7
D gene: TRBD2
CDR3 protein: CASSIAYGGAYEQYF
CDR3 DNA: TGTGCCAGTAGTATAGCCTACGGGGGGGCCTACGAGCAGTACTTC

V gene: TRBV2
clone size: few
J gene: TRBJ2-2
D gene: TRBD1
CDR3 protein: CASSGDRGFAGELFF
CDR3 DNA: TGTGCCAGCAGTGGGGACAGGGGGTTTGCCGGGGAGCTGTTTTTT

V gene: TRBV29-1
clone size: .
J gene: TRBJ1-5
D gene: .
CDR3 protein: CSAAAGGLNQPQHF
CDR3 DNA: TGCAGCGCTGCTGCGGGGGGCCTTAATCAGCCCCAGCATTTT

V gene: TRBV4-3
clone size: .
J gene: TRBJ2-3
D gene: TRBD2
CDR3 protein: CASSQTGLVADTQYF
CDR3 DNA: TGCGCCAGCAGCCAAACGGGACTAGTCGCAGATACGCAGTATTTT

V gene: TRBV5-1
clone size: .
J gene: TRBJ1-2
D gene: .
CDR3 protein: CASSPTDNYGYTF
CDR3 DNA: TGCGCCAGCAGCCCGACAGATAACTATGGCTACACCTTC

V gene: TRBV7-2
clone size: .
J gene: TRBJ2-1
D gene: .
CDR3 protein: CASSAKIAVRNNEQFF
CDR3 DNA: TGTGCCAGCAGCGCTAAAATAGCGGTTCGGAACAATGAGCAGTTCTTC

V gene: TRBV6-5
clone size: .
J gene: TRBJ1-1
D gene: .
CDR3 protein: CASSYSNQGSTEAFF
CDR3 DNA: TGTGCCAGCAGTTACTCGAATCAGGGGAGTACTGAAGCTTTCTTT

V gene: TRBV18
clone size: .
J gene: TRBJ1-3
D gene: .
CDR3 protein: CASSPRTANSGNTIYF
CDR3 DNA: TGTGCCAGCTCACCAAGGACAGCAAACTCTGGAAACACCATATATTTT

V gene: TRBV2
clone size: .
J gene: TRBJ1-1
D gene: .
CDR3 protein: CASSGEGVTEAFF
CDR3 DNA: TGTGCCAGCAGTGGGGAGGGCGTCACTGAAGCTTTCTTT

V gene: TRBV29-1
clone size: .
J gene: TRBJ2-5
D gene: .
CDR3 protein: CSVEIGAGDTQYF
CDR3 DNA: TGCAGCGTCGAAATAGGAGCAGGGGACACCCAGTACTTC

V gene: TRBV7-2
clone size: .
J gene: TRBJ2-7
D gene: .
CDR3 protein: CASSLPADSYEQYF
CDR3 DNA: TGTGCCAGCAGCTTACCAGCGGACTCCTACGAGCAGTACTTC

V gene: TRBV2
clone size: .
J gene: TRBJ2-1
D gene: .
CDR3 protein: CASSATGDRYNEQFF
CDR3 DNA: TGTGCCAGCAGTGCGACGGGAGACCGCTACAATGAGCAGTTCTTC

V gene: TRBV29-1
clone size: .
J gene: TRBJ1-2
D gene: .
CDR3 protein: CSVGPEVRGYTF
CDR3 DNA: TGCAGCGTTGGACCAGAAGTGAGGGGCTACACCTTC

V gene: TRBV27
clone size: .
J gene: TRBJ2-6
D gene: TRBD1
CDR3 protein: CASSFRDRGRGANVLTF
CDR3 DNA: TGTGCCAGCAGTTTCCGGGACAGGGGGCGTGGGGCCAACGTCCTGACTTTC

V gene: TRBV5-1
clone size: .
J gene: TRBJ2-2
D gene: .
CDR3 protein: CASSWTEFSTGELFF
CDR3 DNA: TGCGCCAGCAGCTGGACAGAATTTTCCACCGGGGAGCTGTTTTTT

V gene: TRBV5-1
clone size: .
J gene: TRBJ1-2
D gene: .
CDR3 protein: CASSPRGNYGYTF
CDR3 DNA: TGCGCCAGCAGCCCACGGGGAAACTATGGCTACACCTTC

V gene: TRBV7-8
clone size: .
J gene: TRBJ1-4
D gene: .
CDR3 protein: CASSLRQPFSKLFF
CDR3 DNA: TGTGCCAGCAGCCTGAGACAGCCATTCTCAAAACTGTTTTTT

V gene: TRBV5-1
clone size: .
J gene: TRBJ2-7
D gene: .
CDR3 protein: CASSLWDGSSYEQYF
CDR3 DNA: TGCGCCAGCAGCTTGTGGGACGGGAGCTCCTACGAGCAGTACTTC

V gene: TRBV15
clone size: .
J gene: TRBJ1-2
D gene: TRBD1
CDR3 protein: CATSRGQGGNGYTF
CDR3 DNA: TGTGCCACCAGCAGAGGACAGGGGGGGAATGGCTACACCTTC

V gene: TRBV7-9
clone size: .
J gene: TRBJ2-1
D gene: .
CDR3 protein: CASSKATEYNEQFF
CDR3 DNA: TGTGCCAGCAGCAAAGCTACCGAGTACAATGAGCAGTTCTTC

V gene: TRBV11-2
clone size: .
J gene: TRBJ1-1
D gene: TRBD1
CDR3 protein: CASSGGQLNTEAFF
CDR3 DNA: TGTGCCAGCAGCGGGGGACAGCTGAACACTGAAGCTTTCTTT

V gene: TRBV19
clone size: .
J gene: TRBJ2-2
D gene: TRBD2
CDR3 protein: CASSTSGEAITGELFF
CDR3 DNA: TGTGCCAGTAGTACCAGCGGGGAGGCGATCACCGGGGAGCTGTTTTTT